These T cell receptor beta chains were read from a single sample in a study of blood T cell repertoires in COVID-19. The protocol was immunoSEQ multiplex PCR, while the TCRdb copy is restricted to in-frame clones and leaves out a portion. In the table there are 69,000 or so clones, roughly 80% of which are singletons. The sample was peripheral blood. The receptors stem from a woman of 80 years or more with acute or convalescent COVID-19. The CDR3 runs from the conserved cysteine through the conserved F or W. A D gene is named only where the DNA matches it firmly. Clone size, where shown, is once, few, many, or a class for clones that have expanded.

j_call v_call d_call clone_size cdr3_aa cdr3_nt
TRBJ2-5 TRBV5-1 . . CASSLTSGQETQYF TGCGCCAGCAGCTTGACAAGCGGCCAAGAGACCCAGTACTTC
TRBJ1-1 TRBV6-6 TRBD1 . CASSLDRGNTEAFF TGTGCCAGCAGTTTGGACAGGGGGAACACTGAAGCTTTCTTT
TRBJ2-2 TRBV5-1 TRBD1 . CASSMGQANTGELFF TGCGCCAGCAGCATGGGACAGGCGAACACCGGGGAGCTGTTTTTT
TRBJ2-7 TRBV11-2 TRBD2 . CASSPGLAGTYEQYF TGTGCCAGCAGCCCGGGACTAGCGGGGACCTACGAGCAGTACTTC
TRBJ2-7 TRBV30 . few CAWSMSRAAFYF TGTGCCTGGAGTATGTCGAGGGCGGCCTTTTACTTC
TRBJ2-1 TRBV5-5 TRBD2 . CASSLTSGGFNEQFF TGTGCCAGCAGCTTGACTAGCGGGGGTTTCAATGAGCAGTTCTTC
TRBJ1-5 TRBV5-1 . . CASSLEGSMGQPQHF TGCGCCAGCAGCTTGGAGGGGTCTATGGGTCAGCCCCAGCATTTT
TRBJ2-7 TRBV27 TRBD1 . CASSLLRATGSSYEQYF TGTGCCAGCAGTTTGCTCCGTGCGACAGGGAGCTCCTACGAGCAGTACTTC
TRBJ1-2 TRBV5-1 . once CASSFDTSGYTF TGCGCCAGCAGCTTTGACACTTCCGGCTACACCTTC
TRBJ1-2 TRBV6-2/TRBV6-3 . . CASSYWPDIGYTF TGTGCCAGCAGTTACTGGCCCGACATCGGATACACCTTC
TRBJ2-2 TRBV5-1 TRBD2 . CASKTSGGSAGELFF TGCGCCAGTAAGACTAGCGGGGGTTCCGCCGGGGAGCTGTTTTTT
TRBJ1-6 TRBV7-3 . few CASSLSGDSYNSPLHF TGTGCCAGCAGCTTGAGCGGTGACTCCTATAATTCACCCCTCCACTTT
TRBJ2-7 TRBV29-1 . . CSVVDSYSYEQYF TGCAGCGTTGTGGACAGTTACTCCTACGAGCAGTACTTC
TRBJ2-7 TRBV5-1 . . CASSLGQVATYEQYF TGCGCCAGCAGCTTGGGGCAGGTCGCCACCTACGAGCAGTACTTC
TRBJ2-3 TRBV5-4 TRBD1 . CASSYPTGDTQYF TGTGCCAGCAGCTACCCGACAGGGGATACGCAGTATTTT
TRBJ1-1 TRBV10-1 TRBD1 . CASSGTGPNTEAFF TGCGCCAGCAGCGGGACAGGGCCGAACACTGAAGCTTTCTTT
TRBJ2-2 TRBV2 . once CASNFLGGRATGELFF TGTGCCAGCAATTTCTTGGGGGGGCGCGCCACCGGGGAGCTGTTTTTT
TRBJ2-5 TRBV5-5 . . CASSLPGKETQYF TGTGCCAGCAGCTTGCCAGGGAAAGAGACCCAGTACTTC
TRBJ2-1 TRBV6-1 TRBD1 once CASSLRQGHEQFF TGTGCCAGCAGCCTTCGACAGGGCCATGAGCAGTTCTTC
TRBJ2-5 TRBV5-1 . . CASSLVRGQETQYF TGCGCCAGCAGCTTGGTAAGGGGACAAGAGACCCAGTACTTC
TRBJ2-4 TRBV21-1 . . CASSKGDKTGNIQYF TGTGCCAGCAGCAAAGGGGACAAAACGGGTAACATTCAGTACTTC
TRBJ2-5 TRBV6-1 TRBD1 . CASSDSQDRVQETQYF TGTGCCAGCAGTGATTCTCAGGACAGGGTCCAAGAGACCCAGTACTTC
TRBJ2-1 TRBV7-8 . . CASSFSAPVNEQFF TGTGCCAGCAGCTTTAGCGCGCCAGTCAATGAGCAGTTCTTC
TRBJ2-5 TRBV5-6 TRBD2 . CASSLSSGGIGETQYF TGTGCCAGCAGCTTGTCTAGCGGGGGGATAGGAGAGACCCAGTACTTC
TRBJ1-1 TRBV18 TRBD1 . CASSPGQTEAFF TGTGCCAGCTCACCGGGACAGACTGAAGCTTTCTTT
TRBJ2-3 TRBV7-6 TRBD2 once CASSLVLAGGTDTQYF TGTGCCAGCAGCTTAGTACTAGCGGGGGGCACAGATACGCAGTATTTT
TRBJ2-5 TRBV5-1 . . CASSFIGGQETQYF TGCGCCAGCAGCTTTATCGGGGGCCAAGAGACCCAGTACTTC
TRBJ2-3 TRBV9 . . CASSQTSWDTQYF TGTGCCAGCAGCCAAACTAGCTGGGATACGCAGTATTTT
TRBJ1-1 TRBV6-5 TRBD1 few CASVSRGLWAFF TGTGCCAGCGTATCAAGGGGGCTGTGGGCTTTCTTT
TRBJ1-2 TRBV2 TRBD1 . CASSVTGTGDGYTF TGTGCCAGCAGTGTAACCGGGACAGGGGATGGCTACACCTTC
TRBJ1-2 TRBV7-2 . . CASSLAGSGGYTF TGTGCCAGCAGCTTAGCCGGGAGCGGAGGCTACACCTTC